The 18 T cell receptor beta chains below were found in one sample sequenced in a study of T cell responses to AZD1222 COVID-19 vaccine (dated by TCRdb to the early 2020s). In the paper's terms, the time point label means: baseline before first vaccination. Library generation was performed with the immunoSEQ multiplex PCR assay. TCRdb's version of the immuneACCESS table is confined to in-frame rearrangements and falls short of the full clone set. An unresolved V gene accounts for under half of the shortfall where checked; the remainder is of unknown origin. The sample records more than 70,000 clones, 70% to 90% of which are singletons. The leading ten clones occupy about 1.6% of the sample. Sample: peripheral blood, taken on day 0 of AZD1222 vaccination. These receptors originate from an adult in good health.

The V and J genes are TRBV7-3 and TRBJ1-3; D not resolved. Germline V lookup: CDR1 SGHTA, CDR2 FQGTGA. Trimming took off 1 base at V and 0 bases at J, with 13 bases between the two ends. The CDR3 is made up of 17 amino acids. Written as DNA, the CDR3 is TGTGCCAGCAGCTTAAATCCGGATCCTAGCTCTGGAAACACCATATATTTT. Encoded protein: CASSLNPDPSSGNTIYF.

V is TRBV2 and J is TRBJ1-1; no definite D call. Germline V gene lookup returns CDR1 SNHLY and CDR2 FYNNEI. The V and J ends lost 4 bases and 3 bases respectively, with 9 bases between them. The CDR3 has 13 residues. The CDR3 sequence is CASSGWKYTEAFF. CDR3 bases: TGTGCCAGCAGTGGGTGGAAGTACACTGAAGCTTTCTTT.

The V call is TRBV18, the J call TRBJ2-1, with 9 bases fitting TRBD2. The CDR3 is 15 amino acids. Germline CDR1 is KGHSH and CDR2 is LQKENI. Unmatched junction bases numbered 7, after V lost 3 bases and J lost 7 bases. The CDR3 nucleotides read TGTGCCAGCTCACCCCAGACTAGCGGCGAAAATGAGCAGTTCTTC. Translated: CASSPQTSGENEQFF.

The chain employs TRBV19 and TRBJ1-2; D is ambiguous. Per germline, CDR1 LNHDA and CDR2 SQIVND (reference sequence). The CDR3 sequence is 11 residues long. The V and J ends lost 4 bases and 7 bases respectively, with 7 bases between them. CDR3 amino acids: CASSTQAGYTF. DNA of the CDR3: TGTGCCAGTAGTACCCAGGCTGGCTACACCTTC.

This chain connects TRBV29-1 to TRBJ1-3; 8 positions agree with TRBD1. Per germline, CDR1 SQVTM and CDR2 ANQGSEA. The V gene end was trimmed by 4 bases and the J gene end by 1 base; junction bases not matched to a gene: 6. The CDR3 is 15 amino acids. The CDR3 sequence is CSVGQGASSGNTIYF. The DNA of the CDR3 is TGCAGCGTTGGGCAGGGGGCTTCTTCTGGAAACACCATATATTTT.

V gene TRBV5-1 combines with J gene TRBJ1-1, with D possibly TRBD1 on 6 matching bases. V was cut by 0 bases and J by 6 bases, with 15 bases left in between. Germline values: CDR1 SGHRS, CDR2 YFSETQ. This CDR3 is built from 15 residues. CDR3 coding DNA: TGCGCCAGCAGCTTGGAACCAAACCCAGGGGCTGAAGCTTTCTTT. It is translated as CASSLEPNPGAEAFF.

The chain is built from TRBV27 and TRBJ2-2; 12 positions match TRBD2. The V and J ends lost 8 bases and 3 bases, in that order; junction bases with no gene match: 13. CDR1 and CDR2 (germline): MNHEY, SMNVEV (reference sequence). The CDR3 loop spans 18 amino acids. CDR3 sequence reads: CASSKRGLAGLYTGELFF. CDR3 DNA sequence: TGTGCCAGCTCTAAAAGGGGACTAGCGGGTCTTTACACCGGGGAGCTGTTTTTT.

This chain connects TRBV5-1 to TRBJ2-3, with 10 bases aligning to TRBD1. Germline CDR1 is SGHRS and CDR2 is YFSETQ. The CDR3 is 17 residues long. V dropped 0 bases and J dropped 5; count of bases not matched to a gene: 9. The CDR3 is CASSLAVTGGELDTQYF. As DNA, the CDR3 is TGCGCCAGCAGCTTGGCAGTGACAGGGGGCGAGTTAGATACGCAGTATTTT.

This chain uses TRBV7-2 with TRBJ1-3; TRBD1 is a possible D gene (5 bases). The CDR3 length is 15 residues. Trimming left V 3 bases short and J 1 base short, with 10 bases between. Looked up from germline, CDR1 is SGHTA and CDR2 is FQGNSA. In DNA, the CDR3 is TGTGCCAGCAGCTTTAGGGACCTATCTGGAAACACCATATATTTT. Translation gives CASSFRDLSGNTIYF.

The J gene is TRBJ2-2, the V gene TRBV4-1; D gene ambiguous. The germline V gene has CDR1 MGHRA and CDR2 YSYEKL. V was shortened by 1 base and J by 5 bases, with 2 bases between the two germline ends. The CDR3 contains 12 residues. CDR3 DNA sequence: TGCGCCAGCAGCCAAGCTACCGGGGAGCTGTTTTTT. It yields the protein CASSQATGELFF.

The chain combines TRBV18 with TRBJ1-2, with D perhaps TRBD1 (5 bases). The V gene lost 6 bases and the J gene lost 4 bases, with 12 bases spanning the gap. From germline, CDR1 is KGHSH and CDR2 LQKENI. This CDR3 has 13 residues. The CDR3 protein is CASSNTGTYGYTF. DNA of the CDR3: TGTGCCAGCTCGAATACCGGGACCTATGGCTACACCTTC.

This clone has only one observation. CDR3 in amino acids: CASSAGIGYTF. The DNA of the CDR3 is TGTGCCAGCAGTGCAGGGATTGGCTACACCTTC. This chain uses TRBV25-1 with TRBJ1-2, with D perhaps TRBD1 (5 bases). V lost 4 bases and J lost 7, with 7 bases in between. Germline V gene data show CDR1 as MGHDK and CDR2 as SYGVNS. The CDR3 has 11 amino acids.

The V call is TRBV30, the J call TRBJ1-6, with D unclear. This CDR3 has 14 amino acids. Per germline, CDR1 GTSNPN and CDR2 SVGIG (reference sequence). V was clipped by 4 bases and J by 3 bases, with 10 bases between them. The CDR3 region has the DNA TGTGCCTGGAACTCGGGCCTCTATAATTCACCCCTCCACTTT. Residues: CAWNSGLYNSPLHF.

The chain uses TRBV28 and TRBJ2-6; D unresolved. Trimming removed 3 bases from V and 3 bases from J, with 24 bases in between. Germline lookup yields CDR1 MDHEN and CDR2 SYDVKM. This CDR3 region has 20 residues. CDR3 nucleotides: TGTGCCAGCAGTTTCATGAGTCATGATGTGGGTTCCTATGGGGCCAACGTCCTGACTTTC. It is translated as CASSFMSHDVGSYGANVLTF.

The count of this clone is one. The rearrangement joins TRBV7-2 to TRBJ2-1; D not resolved. Trimming took off 2 bases at V and 7 bases at J, with 18 bases between the two ends. This CDR3 contains 16 residues. Germline V lookup: CDR1 SGHTA, CDR2 FQGNSA. The CDR3 reads CASSLRNQRGANEQFF. Written as DNA, the CDR3 is TGTGCCAGCAGCTTAAGGAACCAGCGCGGAGCTAATGAGCAGTTCTTC.

CDR3 region: CASTQQGGSGNTIYF. DNA for the CDR3: TGTGCCAGCACTCAACAGGGGGGGTCTGGAAACACCATATATTTT. The rearrangement uses TRBV6-5 and TRBJ1-3; 8 bases align to TRBD1. J was trimmed by 1 base and V by 7 bases; bases with no gene match: 6. This CDR3 spans 15 amino acids. Germline V gives CDR1 MNHEY, CDR2 SVGAGI.

This clone was seen more than once but under ten times. The rearrangement links TRBV7-9 to TRBJ1-1, with unresolved D. This CDR3 comprises 13 residues. V was cut by 5 bases and J by 1 base, with 8 bases left in between. CDR1 and CDR2 (germline): SEHNR, FQNEAQ (reference sequence). The CDR3 DNA reads as TGTGCCAGCAGCAGGCCAGCGAACACTGAAGCTTTCTTT. This gives the protein CASSRPANTEAFF.

The rearrangement joins TRBV18 to TRBJ2-2; 8 bases align to TRBD1. With 8 bases clipped from V and 6 bases from J, the junction kept 8 bases outside the gene matches. The germline gives CDR1 KGHSH, CDR2 LQKENI. The CDR3 spans 14 residues. CDR3 amino acids: CASARSRGPGELFF. DNA for the CDR3: TGTGCCAGCGCACGTAGCAGGGGGCCCGGGGAGCTGTTTTTT.